Listed below are T cell receptor beta chains from one sample, sequenced in a study of T-cell reconstitution after alpha-beta-depleted transplantation in children. TCRdb independently ran MiXCR on the PCR reads; one entry per CDR3 protein. The sample has a few hundred thousand distinct CDR3 sequences, approximately 6.9% seen once. Sequenced material: PBMCs, taken before TCRalphabeta/CD19-depleted stem cell transplant. The origin of the receptors is a boy younger than 10 with acute lymphoblastic leukemia, due to receive a stem cell transplant. Both conserved end residues are part of each CDR3. D genes are given only for firm matches. The size field is filled for only some rows; it gives once, few, many or a size class.

v_gene,d_gene,j_gene,abundance,CDR3aa,CDR3nt
TRBV2,NA,TRBJ2-1,many,CATSARIVRLYNEQFF,TGTGCCACCTCAGCCAGGATTGTGCGGCTTTACAATGAGCAGTTCTTC
TRBV12-3/TRBV12-4,NA,TRBJ1-1,many,CASSPADLPDTEAFF,TGTGCCAGCAGTCCGGCCGACCTCCCCGACACTGAAGCTTTCTTT
TRBV7-3,NA,TRBJ2-2,many,CASSDKARVGELFF,TGTGCCAGCAGCGACAAGGCGCGGGTCGGGGAGCTGTTTTTT
TRBV15,NA,TRBJ1-5,NA,CATSRDGASYQPQHF,TGTGCCACCAGCAGAGACGGGGCCAGCTATCAGCCCCAGCATTTT
TRBV10-3,TRBD1,TRBJ2-1,many,CAFLDREGEQFF,TGTGCCTTCTTGGACAGGGAAGGTGAGCAGTTCTTC
TRBV27,NA,TRBJ2-7,few,CATRPGPKNLYEQYF,TGTGCCACCCGCCCGGGACCAAAAAACCTCTACGAGCAGTACTTC
TRBV4-3,NA,TRBJ2-1,many,CASSQEGNEQFF,TGCGCCAGCAGCCAAGAGGGCAATGAGCAGTTCTTC
TRBV14,NA,TRBJ2-2,NA,CASSHWRVEVSGELFF,TGTGCCAGCAGCCATTGGAGGGTCGAAGTTTCCGGGGAGCTGTTTTTT
TRBV7-9,NA,TRBJ2-7,NA,CASSLVGQIEQYF,TGTGCCAGCAGCTTAGTCGGACAGATCGAGCAGTACTTC
TRBV12-3/TRBV12-4,TRBD1,TRBJ2-3,many,CASSFSGGADTQYF,TGTGCCAGCAGTTTTTCAGGGGGCGCAGATACGCAGTATTTT
TRBV29-1,TRBD1,TRBJ2-7,many,CSVTGTGAYEQYF,TGCAGCGTTACCGGGACAGGGGCCTACGAGCAGTACTTC
TRBV12-3/TRBV12-4,TRBD1,TRBJ1-2,many,CASSAGGSYGYTF,TGTGCCAGCAGTGCAGGGGGCAGCTATGGCTACACCTTC
TRBV20-1,NA,TRBJ2-7,many,CSARVRDEQYF,TGCAGTGCTAGAGTTCGAGACGAGCAGTACTTC